Included here is one TCR beta chain sequence, with context. Its antigen is undetermined. The protocol was immunoSEQ multiplex PCR, while the TCRdb copy is restricted to in-frame clones and leaves out a portion. The data contain more than 100,000 clones, about nine tenths of them singletons. This specimen belongs to a study of T cell responses to AZD1222 COVID-19 vaccine. This CDR3 spans 14 amino acids. The V gene end was trimmed by 4 bases and the J gene end by 7 bases; junction bases not matched to a gene: 9. Germline-derived CDR1 and CDR2 are SEHNR and FQNEAQ (reference sequence). General study points: There were mostly white British donors and more females than males, and clonal diversity was possibly underestimated. After two AZD1222 doses, spike-specific TCR breadth and depth rose versus day 0.

Here the sequenced sample was peripheral blood, taken on day 0 of AZD1222 vaccination. This clonotype was sampled from an adult in good health. The rearrangement joins TRBV7-9 to TRBJ2-7, with 8 bases identical to TRBD1. In DNA form, the CDR3 reads TGTGCCAGCAGCTCCCTGACAGGGGAATGGGAGCAGTACTTC. Translating it yields CASSSLTGEWEQYF. Full variable domain (missing parts from reference TRBV7-9 and TRBJ2-7): DTGVSQNPRHKITKRGQNVTFRCDPISEHNRLYWYRQTLGQGPEFLTYFQNEAQLEKSRLLSDRFSAERPKGSFSTLEIQRTEQGDSAMYLCASSSLTGEWEQYFGPGTRLTVT.